This T cell receptor beta chain comes out of a study of control samples from healthy donors and cancer patients. Germline V lookup: CDR1 LNHNV, CDR2 YYDKDF (reference sequence). The CDR3 has 12 residues. V lost 0 bases, J lost 9 bases, and 9 bases lay in between. Only in-frame clones appear in the TCRdb table, and some are missing; sequencing was by immunoSEQ multiplex PCR. This table holds 70,000 or so clones, nearly 85% found once. Sequencing used blood. This receptor was obtained from a man in his forties or fifties in good health. The chain has TRBV15 and TRBJ2-7, with D possibly TRBD1 on 5 matching bases. This CDR3 is CATSRDQRGQYF. For the CDR3, the DNA is TGTGCCACCAGCAGAGATCAAAGGGGGCAGTACTTC.